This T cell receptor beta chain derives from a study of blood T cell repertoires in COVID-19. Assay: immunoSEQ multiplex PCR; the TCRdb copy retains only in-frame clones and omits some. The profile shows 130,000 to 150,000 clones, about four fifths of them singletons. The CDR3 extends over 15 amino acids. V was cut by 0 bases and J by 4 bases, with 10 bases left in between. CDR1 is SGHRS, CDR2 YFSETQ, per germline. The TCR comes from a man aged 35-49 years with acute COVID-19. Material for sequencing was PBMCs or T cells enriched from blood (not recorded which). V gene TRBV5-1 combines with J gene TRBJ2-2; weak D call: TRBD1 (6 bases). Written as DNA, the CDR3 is TGCGCCAGCAGCTTGGGGCAGGGGCTCACCGGGGAGCTGTTTTTT. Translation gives CASSLGQGLTGELFF. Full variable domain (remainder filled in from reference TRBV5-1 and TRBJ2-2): KAGVTQTPRYLIKTRGQQVTLSCSPISGHRSVSWYQQTPGQGLQFLFEYFSETQRNKGNFPGRFSGRQFSNSRSEMNVSTLELGDSALYLCASSLGQGLTGELFFGEGSRLTVL.